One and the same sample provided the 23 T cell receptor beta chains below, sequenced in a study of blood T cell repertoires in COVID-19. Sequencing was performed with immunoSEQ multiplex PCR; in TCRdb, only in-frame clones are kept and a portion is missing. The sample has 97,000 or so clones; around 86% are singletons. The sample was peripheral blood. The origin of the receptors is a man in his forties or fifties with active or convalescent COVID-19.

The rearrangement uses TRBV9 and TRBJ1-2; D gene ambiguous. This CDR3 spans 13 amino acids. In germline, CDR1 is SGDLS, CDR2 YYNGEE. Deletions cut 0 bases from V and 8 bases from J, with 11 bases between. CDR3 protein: CASSVVEGGGYTF. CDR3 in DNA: TGTGCCAGCAGCGTAGTGGAGGGAGGGGGCTACACCTTC. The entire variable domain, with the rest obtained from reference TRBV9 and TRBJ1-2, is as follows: DSGVTQTPKHLITATGQRVTLRCSPRSGDLSVYWYQQSLDQGLQFLIQYYNGEERAKGNILERFSAQQFPDLHSELNLSSLELGDSALYFCASSVVEGGGYTFGSGTRLTVV.

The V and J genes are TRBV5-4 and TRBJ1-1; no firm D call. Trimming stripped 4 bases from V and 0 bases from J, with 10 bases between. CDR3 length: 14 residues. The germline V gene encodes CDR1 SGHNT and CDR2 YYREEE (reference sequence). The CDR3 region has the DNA TGTGCCAGCAGCCTGTATTCTATGAACACTGAAGCTTTCTTT. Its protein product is CASSLYSMNTEAFF.

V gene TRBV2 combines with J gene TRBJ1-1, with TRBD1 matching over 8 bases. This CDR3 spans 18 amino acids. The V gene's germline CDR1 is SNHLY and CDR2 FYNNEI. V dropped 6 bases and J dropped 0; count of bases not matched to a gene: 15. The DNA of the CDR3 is TGTGCCAGCAGCGACCCCTACAGGGGGTCCTACATGAACACTGAAGCTTTCTTT. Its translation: CASSDPYRGSYMNTEAFF. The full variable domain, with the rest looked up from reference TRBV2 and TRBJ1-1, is EPEVTQTPSHQVTQMGQEVILRCVPISNHLYFYWYRQILGQKVEFLVSFYNNEISEKSEIFDDQFSVERPDGSNFTLKIRSTKLEDSAMYFCASSDPYRGSYMNTEAFFGQGTRLTVV.

For the CDR3, the DNA is TGCGCCAGCAGCCAAGATCAGGGCACTGAAGCTTTCTTT. Protein product: CASSQDQGTEAFF. The chain uses TRBV4-3 and TRBJ1-1; a possible D gene is TRBD1 (5 bases). V lost 0 bases and J lost 4, with 6 bases in between. Germline V lookup: CDR1 LGHNA, CDR2 YSLEER. CDR3 length equals 13 residues.

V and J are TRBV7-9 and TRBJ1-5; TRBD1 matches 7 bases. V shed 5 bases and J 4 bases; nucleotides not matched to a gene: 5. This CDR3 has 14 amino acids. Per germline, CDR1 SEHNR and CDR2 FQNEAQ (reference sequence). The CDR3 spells CASSQGTANQPQHF. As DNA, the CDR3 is TGTGCCAGCAGCCAAGGGACAGCTAATCAGCCCCAGCATTTT. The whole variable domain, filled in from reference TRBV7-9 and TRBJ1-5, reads DTGVSQNPRHKITKRGQNVTFRCDPISEHNRLYWYRQTLGQGPEFLTYFQNEAQLEKSRLLSDRFSAERPKGSFSTLEIQRTEQGDSAMYLCASSQGTANQPQHFGDGTRLSIL.

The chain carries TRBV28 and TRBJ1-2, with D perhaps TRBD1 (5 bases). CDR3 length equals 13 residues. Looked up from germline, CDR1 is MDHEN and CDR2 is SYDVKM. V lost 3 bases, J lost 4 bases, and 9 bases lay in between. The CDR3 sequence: CASSLQGFYGYTF. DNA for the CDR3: TGTGCCAGCAGTTTGCAGGGATTCTATGGCTACACCTTC.

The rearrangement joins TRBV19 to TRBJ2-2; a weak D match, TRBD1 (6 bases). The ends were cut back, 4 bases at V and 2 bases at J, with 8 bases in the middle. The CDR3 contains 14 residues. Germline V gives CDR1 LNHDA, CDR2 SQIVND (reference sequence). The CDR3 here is CASSRDINTGELFF. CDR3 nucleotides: TGTGCCAGTAGTAGGGACATCAACACCGGGGAGCTGTTTTTT.

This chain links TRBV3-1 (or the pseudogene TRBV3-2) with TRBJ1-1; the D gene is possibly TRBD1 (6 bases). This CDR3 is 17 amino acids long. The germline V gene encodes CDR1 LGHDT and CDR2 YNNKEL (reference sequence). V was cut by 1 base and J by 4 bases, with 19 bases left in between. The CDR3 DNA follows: TGTGCCAGCAGCCAAGCCTCAGCTGGGCAGGGGTTCACTGAAGCTTTCTTT. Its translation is CASSQASAGQGFTEAFF.

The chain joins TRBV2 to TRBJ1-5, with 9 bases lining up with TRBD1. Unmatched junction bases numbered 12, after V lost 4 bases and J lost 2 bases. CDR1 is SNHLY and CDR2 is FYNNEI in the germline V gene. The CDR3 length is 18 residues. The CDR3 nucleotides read TGTGCCAGCAGTGCGTTACAGGGGGCGAATCTCCGCAATCAGCCCCAGCATTTT. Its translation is CASSALQGANLRNQPQHF.

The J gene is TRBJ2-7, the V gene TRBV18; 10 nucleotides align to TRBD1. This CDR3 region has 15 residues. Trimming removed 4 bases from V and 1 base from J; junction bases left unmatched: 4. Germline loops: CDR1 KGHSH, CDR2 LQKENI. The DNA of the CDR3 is TGTGCCAGCTCACGCCGGGACAGGGGATCCTACGAGCAGTACTTC. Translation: CASSRRDRGSYEQYF.

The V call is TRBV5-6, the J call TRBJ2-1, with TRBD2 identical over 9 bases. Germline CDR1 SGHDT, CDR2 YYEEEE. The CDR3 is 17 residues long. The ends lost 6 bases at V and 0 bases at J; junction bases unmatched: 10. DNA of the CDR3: TGTGCCAGCAAGAGCGGGGGGCCAAGCAGCTCCTACAATGAGCAGTTCTTC. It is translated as CASKSGGPSSSYNEQFF. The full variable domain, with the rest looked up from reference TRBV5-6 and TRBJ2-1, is DAGVTQSPTHLIKTRGQQVTLRCSPKSGHDTVSWYQQALGQGPQFIFQYYEEEERQRGNFPDRFSGHQFPNYSSELNVNALLLGDSALYLCASKSGGPSSSYNEQFFGPGTRLTVL.

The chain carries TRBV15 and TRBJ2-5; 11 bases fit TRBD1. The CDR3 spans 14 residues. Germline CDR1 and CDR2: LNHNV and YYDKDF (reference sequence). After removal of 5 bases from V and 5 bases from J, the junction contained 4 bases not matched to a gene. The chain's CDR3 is CATSRDRGFETQYF. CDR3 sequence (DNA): TGTGCCACCAGCCGGGACAGGGGGTTTGAGACCCAGTACTTC.

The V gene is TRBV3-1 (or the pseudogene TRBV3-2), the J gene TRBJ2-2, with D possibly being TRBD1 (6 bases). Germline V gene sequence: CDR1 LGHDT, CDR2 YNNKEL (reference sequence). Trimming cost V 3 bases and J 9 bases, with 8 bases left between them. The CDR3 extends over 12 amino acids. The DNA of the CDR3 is TGTGCCAGCAGCCAGGGGGCTCGGGAGCTGTTTTTT. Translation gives CASSQGARELFF.

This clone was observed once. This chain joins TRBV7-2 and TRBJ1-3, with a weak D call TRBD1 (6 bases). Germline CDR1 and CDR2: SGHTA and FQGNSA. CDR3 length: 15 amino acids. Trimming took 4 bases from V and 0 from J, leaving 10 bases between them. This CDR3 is CASSSRTVSGNTIYF. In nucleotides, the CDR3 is TGTGCCAGCAGCTCTAGGACAGTCTCTGGAAACACCATATATTTT.

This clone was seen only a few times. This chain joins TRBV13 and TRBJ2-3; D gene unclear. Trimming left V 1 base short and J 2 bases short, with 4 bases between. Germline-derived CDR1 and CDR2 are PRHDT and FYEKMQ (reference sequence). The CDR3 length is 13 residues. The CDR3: CASSLAPTDTQYF. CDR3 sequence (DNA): TGTGCCAGCAGCTTAGCTCCCACAGATACGCAGTATTTT.

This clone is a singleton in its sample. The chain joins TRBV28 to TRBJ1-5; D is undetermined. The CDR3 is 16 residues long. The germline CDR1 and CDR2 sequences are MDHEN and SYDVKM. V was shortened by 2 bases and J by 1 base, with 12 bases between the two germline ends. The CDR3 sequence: CASSLEGSLSNQPQHF. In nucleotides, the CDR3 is TGTGCCAGCAGTTTAGAGGGAAGTCTAAGCAATCAGCCCCAGCATTTT.

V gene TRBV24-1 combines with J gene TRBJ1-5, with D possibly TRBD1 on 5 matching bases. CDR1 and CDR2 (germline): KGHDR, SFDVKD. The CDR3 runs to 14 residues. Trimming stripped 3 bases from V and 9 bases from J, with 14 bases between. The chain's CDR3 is CATSDAGGGGPQHF. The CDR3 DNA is TGTGCCACCAGTGATGCGGGGGGTGGTGGGCCCCAGCATTTT.

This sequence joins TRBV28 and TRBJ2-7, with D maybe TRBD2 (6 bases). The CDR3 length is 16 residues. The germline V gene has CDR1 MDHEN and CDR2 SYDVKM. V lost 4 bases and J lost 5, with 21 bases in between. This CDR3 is CASSSPGTFGPNEQYF. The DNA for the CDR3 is TGTGCCAGCAGTTCTCCGGGGACTTTCGGGCCGAACGAGCAGTACTTC.

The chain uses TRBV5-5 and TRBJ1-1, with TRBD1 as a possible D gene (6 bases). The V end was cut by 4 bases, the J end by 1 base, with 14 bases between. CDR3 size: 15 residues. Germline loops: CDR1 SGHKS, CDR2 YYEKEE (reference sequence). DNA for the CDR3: TGTGCCAGCAGCACACGATCAGGGGAGAACACTGAAGCTTTCTTT. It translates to CASSTRSGENTEAFF.

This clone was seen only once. The CDR3 region has the DNA TGTGCCAGCAGCTTACTAGAGGACACCGGGGAGCTGTTTTTT. This codes for CASSLLEDTGELFF. This chain connects TRBV7-9 to TRBJ2-2, with D uncertain. Germline V lookup: CDR1 SEHNR, CDR2 FQNEAQ (reference sequence). CDR3 length: 14 residues. The V end was cut by 2 bases, the J end by 3 bases, with 7 bases between.

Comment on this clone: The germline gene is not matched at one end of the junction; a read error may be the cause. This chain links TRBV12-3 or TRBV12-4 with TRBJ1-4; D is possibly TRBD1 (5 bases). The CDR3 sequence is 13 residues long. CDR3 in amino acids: CASSRAANEKLFF. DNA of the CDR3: TGTGCCAGTTCCAGGGCGGCTAACGAAAAACTGTTTTTT.

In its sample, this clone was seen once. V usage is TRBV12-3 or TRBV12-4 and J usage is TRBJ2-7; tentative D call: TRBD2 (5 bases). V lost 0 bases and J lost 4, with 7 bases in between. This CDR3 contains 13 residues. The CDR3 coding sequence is TGTGCCAGCAGTTTAGCGAGCGGATACGAGCAGTACTTC. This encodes CASSLASGYEQYF.

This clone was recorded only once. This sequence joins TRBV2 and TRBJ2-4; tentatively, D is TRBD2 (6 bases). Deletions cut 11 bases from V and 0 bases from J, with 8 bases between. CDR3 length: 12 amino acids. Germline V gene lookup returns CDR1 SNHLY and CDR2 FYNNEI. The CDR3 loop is CAGGLAKNIQYF. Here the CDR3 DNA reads TGTGCCGGGGGACTAGCCAAAAACATTCAGTACTTC.